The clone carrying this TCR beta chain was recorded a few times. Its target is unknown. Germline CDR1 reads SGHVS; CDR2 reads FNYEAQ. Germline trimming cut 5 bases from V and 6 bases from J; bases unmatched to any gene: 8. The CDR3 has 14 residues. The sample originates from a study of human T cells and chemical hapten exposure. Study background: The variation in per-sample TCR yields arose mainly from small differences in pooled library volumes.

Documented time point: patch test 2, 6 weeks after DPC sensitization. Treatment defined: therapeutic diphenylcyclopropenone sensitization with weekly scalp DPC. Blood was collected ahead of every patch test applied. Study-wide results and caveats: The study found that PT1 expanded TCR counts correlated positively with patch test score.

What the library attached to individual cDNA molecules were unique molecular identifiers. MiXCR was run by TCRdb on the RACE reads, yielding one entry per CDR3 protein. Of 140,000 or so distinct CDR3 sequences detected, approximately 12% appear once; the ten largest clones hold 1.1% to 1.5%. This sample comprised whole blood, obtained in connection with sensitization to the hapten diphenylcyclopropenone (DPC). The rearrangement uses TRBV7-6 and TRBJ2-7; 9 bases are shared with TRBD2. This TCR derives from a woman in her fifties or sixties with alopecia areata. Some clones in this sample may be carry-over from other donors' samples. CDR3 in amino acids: CASSPSGLAGEQYF. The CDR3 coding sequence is TGTGCCAGCAGCCCCTCGGGACTAGCAGGCGAGCAGTACTTC.